This T cell receptor beta chain came from a study of a mutant IDH1 vaccine in newly diagnosed glioma. Remarks on this clone: Its antigen remains unidentified. Without the conserved terminal phenylalanine or tryptophan, this CDR3 likely stems from a read error.

Study results and caveats: Overall, 80% to 95% of patients had vaccine-induced immune responses. Whatever changes occurred in top peripheral T cell clonotypes seemed unrelated to pseudoprogression.

Time point noted: week 47, end of study. In every dose of vaccine, 300 ug of mutant IDH1 20-mer peptide was given alongside topical imiquimod. The protocol was immunoSEQ multiplex PCR, while the TCRdb copy is restricted to in-frame clones and leaves out a portion. This sample has some 57,000 clones; less than 85% occur once, and the top ten carry 4% to 5.5%. CDR1 and CDR2 from the germline V gene are GTSNPN and SVGIG (reference sequence). The CDR3 has 14 residues. The V and J ends lost 4 bases and 1 base respectively, with 10 bases between them. This sequence originates from a woman aged 40 to 55 with glioma. Some clones in this sample may be carry-over from other donors' samples. The gene calls are TRBV30 and TRBJ2-2, with D uncertain. The source material was PBMCs, sampled from a glioma patient whose treatment included an IDH1 peptide vaccine. CDR3 sequence reads: CAWKYHWNTGELFL. Here the CDR3 DNA reads TGTGCCTGGAAGTACCACTGGAACACCGGGGAGCTGTTTCTT.